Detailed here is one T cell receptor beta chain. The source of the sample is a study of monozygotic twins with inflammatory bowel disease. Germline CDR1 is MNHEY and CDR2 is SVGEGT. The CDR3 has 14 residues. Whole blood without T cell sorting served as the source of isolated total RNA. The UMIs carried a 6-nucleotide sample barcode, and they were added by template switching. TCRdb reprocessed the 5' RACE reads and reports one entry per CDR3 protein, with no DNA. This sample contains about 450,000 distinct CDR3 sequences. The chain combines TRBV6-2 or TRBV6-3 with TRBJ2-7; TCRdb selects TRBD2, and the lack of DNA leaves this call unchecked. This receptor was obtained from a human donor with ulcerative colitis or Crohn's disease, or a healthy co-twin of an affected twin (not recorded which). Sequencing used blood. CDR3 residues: CASTASGRGKEQYF.